The next 20 T cell receptor beta chains were all read from a single sample in a study of radiation and T cells in renal cell carcinoma. This sample's time point: blood 2 weeks post-SBRT. Treatment defined: 15 Gy SBRT to primary tumor, nephrectomy 4 weeks later. Here immunoSEQ multiplex PCR was the method, and the copy in TCRdb shows in-frame clones only, minus some. The repertoire holds 60,000 to 65,000 clones, with 70% to 80% as singletons. Sequenced here: blood, sampled from a patient whose treatment included radiotherapy and nephrectomy. These receptors all come from a man in his fifties or sixties with renal cell carcinoma.

There are a few counts of this clone. The gene calls are TRBV19 and TRBJ2-7; TRBD2 might be the D (6 bases). Trimming removed 5 bases at V and 9 bases at J, with 23 bases between. The germline V gene encodes CDR1 LNHDA and CDR2 SQIVND (reference sequence). The CDR3 has 15 amino acids. Written as DNA, the CDR3 is TGTGCCAGTAGTGCCCGGTTGCGGAGGGAAGACGGGCAGTACGTC. The encoded protein is CASSARLRREDGQYV.

The CDR3 nucleotides are TGTGCCAGCAGTTTATTTCTGAACACTGAAGCTTTCTTT. It specifies CASSLFLNTEAFF. The chain has TRBV27 and TRBJ1-1; D call uncertain. The CDR3 has 13 amino acids. Trimming removed 1 base at V and 0 bases at J, with 3 bases between. CDR1 is MNHEY and CDR2 is SMNVEV in the germline V gene (reference sequence).

This clone was observed once. The chain uses TRBV6-1 and TRBJ2-7, with 8 bases identical to TRBD1. Germline CDR1 is MNHNS and CDR2 is SASEGT. The J segment lost 2 bases and the V segment lost 5 bases, leaving 5 bases of the junction unmatched. This CDR3 is 14 amino acids long. This CDR3 reads CASSFEQGAYEQYV. The CDR3 DNA reads as TGTGCCAGCAGTTTCGAACAGGGGGCCTACGAGCAGTACGTC.

This clone was seen only once. J is TRBJ2-5 and V is TRBV5-4; D is tentatively TRBD1 or TRBD2 (6 bases each). Germline lookup yields CDR1 SGHNT and CDR2 YYREEE (reference sequence). The V end was cut by 0 bases, the J end by 1 base, with 19 bases between. The CDR3 extends over 18 amino acids. CDR3 in amino acids: CASSLARDNLSPQETQYF. The CDR3 coding sequence is TGTGCCAGCAGCTTGGCGCGGGACAATCTGTCGCCCCAAGAGACCCAGTACTTC.

The chain couples TRBV5-1 to TRBJ1-4; D gene ambiguous. Germline CDR1 and CDR2: SGHRS and YFSETQ. V was clipped by 1 base and J by 7 bases, with 11 bases between them. The length of the CDR3 is 14 residues. The CDR3: CASSLTGSGEKLFF. The CDR3 nucleotides read TGCGCCAGCAGCTTGACGGGGTCCGGTGAAAAACTGTTTTTT.

A few counts support this clone. The chain is built from TRBV12-5 and TRBJ2-3, with D possibly TRBD2 on 5 matching bases. CDR1 LGHNT and CDR2 FRNRAP come from the germline V gene. V gave up 6 bases and J gave up 0 bases, with 7 bases separating them. The CDR3 spans 13 residues. CDR3 nucleotides: TGTGCTAGTGGACTAGGGAGCACAGATACGCAGTATTTT. Its protein is CASGLGSTDTQYF.

The chain couples TRBV5-5 to TRBJ1-1; 7 nucleotides line up with TRBD1. Losses at the gene ends were 0 bases for V and 5 bases for J; bases not matched to a gene: 4. This CDR3 region has 14 residues. Germline V gene data show CDR1 as SGHKS and CDR2 as YYEKEE (reference sequence). CDR3 in DNA: TGTGCCAGCAGCTTGGCAGGGGGGAGGACTGAAGCTTTCTTT. Amino acid sequence: CASSLAGGRTEAFF. The variable domain in full, completed from reference TRBV5-5 and TRBJ1-1, reads DAGVTQSPTHLIKTRGQQVTLRCSPISGHKSVSWYQQVLGQGPQFIFQYYEKEERGRGNFPDRFSARQFPNYSSELNVNALLLGDSALYLCASSLAGGRTEAFFGQGTRLTVV.

The J gene is TRBJ1-1, the V gene TRBV13; no clear D gene. The germline gives CDR1 PRHDT, CDR2 FYEKMQ (reference sequence). V lost 2 bases and J 1 base, leaving 2 bases between the germline ends. This CDR3 has 12 amino acids. The CDR3 nucleotides are TGTGCCAGCAGCTTACGGAACACTGAAGCTTTCTTT. It is translated as CASSLRNTEAFF.

J is TRBJ2-2 and V is TRBV4-1, with D perhaps TRBD1 (5 bases). The CDR3 is 15 residues long. The germline V and J ends were trimmed by 1 base and 7 bases, with 13 bases remaining between them. Germline V gene lookup returns CDR1 MGHRA and CDR2 YSYEKL. CDR3: CASSQVQGGDGELFF. Here the CDR3 DNA reads TGCGCCAGCAGCCAAGTCCAGGGCGGTGACGGGGAGCTGTTTTTT.

The sample holds a few counts of this clone. The chain employs TRBV6-1 and TRBJ1-1; D call uncertain. The CDR3 extends over 14 amino acids. V lost 4 bases, J lost 4 bases, and 13 bases lay in between. CDR1 and CDR2 from the germline V gene are MNHNS and SASEGT. The CDR3, as DNA: TGTGCCAGCAGTGGTGACGTTGGAGCCACTGAAGCTTTCTTT. Protein sequence: CASSGDVGATEAFF.

The CDR3 DNA follows: TGTGCCAGCAGCTTAGTAGCGGGCGGGGGCACCGGGGAGCTGTTTTTT. This codes for CASSLVAGGGTGELFF. This chain connects TRBV11-2 to TRBJ2-2, with 7 bases that match TRBD2. The CDR3 is 16 residues long. After removal of 1 base from V and 4 bases from J, the junction contained 6 bases not matched to a gene. Germline lookup yields CDR1 SGHAT and CDR2 FQNNGV.

The V gene is TRBV19, the J gene TRBJ2-2; D is ambiguous. The CDR3 runs to 15 residues. Trimming took 1 base from V and 3 from J, leaving 9 bases between them. Germline CDR1 and CDR2: LNHDA and SQIVND (reference sequence). The CDR3 DNA sequence: TGTGCCAGTAGTATAGGGGGAAGCGACACCGGGGAGCTGTTTTTT. This translates into CASSIGGSDTGELFF.

The rearrangement uses TRBV29-1 and TRBJ1-2; maybe TRBD1 (6 bases). The CDR3 length is 12 residues. Germline values: CDR1 SQVTM, CDR2 ANQGSEA. Trimming left V 3 bases short and J 8 bases short, with 13 bases between. This CDR3 is CSVETGPLGYTF. The CDR3 bases are TGCAGCGTTGAGACAGGCCCTCTCGGCTACACCTTC.

J is TRBJ2-7 and V is TRBV12-5; TRBD1 matches at 9 bases. From germline, CDR1 is LGHNT and CDR2 FRNRAP. CDR3 length: 15 amino acids. The trim removed 1 base at V and 6 bases at J, leaving 7 bases unmatched. The CDR3 coding sequence is TGTGCTAGTGGTTTGGGACCGGGACAGGGCAGCGAGCAGTACGTC. This encodes CASGLGPGQGSEQYV.

V and J are TRBV6-1 and TRBJ2-7, with 10 bases that match TRBD2. Germline assignment: CDR1 MNHNS and CDR2 SASEGT. CDR3 length equals 15 residues. Trimming cost V 6 bases and J 6 bases; bases outside gene matches: 11. Written as DNA, the CDR3 is TGTGCCAGCAGCCGCGAGGAGCGGGAGGGACGCGAGCAGTACGTC. This sequence encodes CASSREEREGREQYV.

This chain connects TRBV7-6 to TRBJ1-3; tentative D call: TRBD1 (5 bases). Trimming took off 0 bases at V and 0 bases at J, with 9 bases between the two ends. This CDR3 spans 16 amino acids. Germline CDR1 SGHVS, CDR2 FNYEAQ. The CDR3 nucleotides read TGTGCCAGCAGCTTAGCGGGCAGGGCCTCTGGAAACACCATATATTTT. Amino acid sequence: CASSLAGRASGNTIYF.

This clone was counted once. CDR3 sequence: CSVEDWSQGTFSTGPLIYGYTF. Here the CDR3 DNA reads TGCAGCGTTGAAGATTGGTCCCAGGGTACTTTTTCCACGGGACCTTTAATCTATGGCTACACCTTC. The rearrangement uses TRBV29-1 and TRBJ1-2, with D possibly being TRBD1 (5 bases). The CDR3 spans 22 residues. Germline lookup yields CDR1 SQVTM and CDR2 ANQGSEA. Trimming took off 0 bases at V and 4 bases at J, with 36 bases between the two ends.

The V call is TRBV11-2, the J call TRBJ2-7; D remains ambiguous. Trimming took 7 bases from V and 3 from J, leaving 10 bases between them. Germline lookup yields CDR1 SGHAT and CDR2 FQNNGV. The CDR3 extends over 12 amino acids. The CDR3 sequence: CASTVTYYEQYV. CDR3 DNA: TGTGCCAGCACCGTAACCTACTACGAGCAGTACGTC.

The chain joins TRBV28 to TRBJ1-2; 9 bases fit TRBD1. This CDR3 region has 14 residues. The V and J ends lost 4 bases and 5 bases, in that order; junction bases with no gene match: 5. Looked up from germline, CDR1 is MDHEN and CDR2 is SYDVKM. Here the CDR3 DNA reads TGTGCCAGCAGTTCTGGGGACAGGGAATATGGCTACACCTTC. This encodes CASSSGDREYGYTF.

The J gene is TRBJ2-3, the V gene TRBV12-1; the D call in the table, TRBD2, was not verified against the DNA. TRBV12-1 is classified as a pseudogene. This CDR3 is 14 amino acids long. Here the CDR3 reads CASSFGPSTDTQYF. In DNA form, the CDR3 reads TGTGCCAGCAGCTTTGGTCCTAGTACAGATACGCAGTATTTT.